Below are 14 T cell receptor beta chains sequenced from a single sample in a study of blood T cell repertoires in COVID-19. Produced via immunoSEQ multiplex PCR; TCRdb's table is partial and in-frame only. The table shows approximately 220,000 clones, with around four fifths occurring only once. The sequencing sample was made of peripheral blood. Receptors originate from a woman in her seventies with acute or convalescent COVID-19.

J is TRBJ2-3 and V is TRBV5-8; a weak D match, TRBD2 (7 bases). This CDR3 is built from 16 residues. V lost 1 base and J 1 base, leaving 13 bases between the germline ends. CDR1 is SGHTS, CDR2 YDEGEE, per germline. The CDR3 is CASSLFKGGGTDTQYF. CDR3 coding DNA: TGTGCCAGCAGCTTGTTTAAGGGGGGGGGCACAGATACGCAGTATTTT.

The J gene is TRBJ2-4, the V gene TRBV29-1; no definite D call. The CDR3 is made up of 11 amino acids. Trimming pared 7 bases from V and 0 bases from J, leaving 4 bases between. Germline V CDR1 and CDR2: SQVTM, ANQGSEA. Here the CDR3 reads CSGLAKNIQYF. DNA of the CDR3: TGCAGCGGGCTAGCCAAAAACATTCAGTACTTC.

This chain uses TRBV18 with TRBJ2-3, with TRBD2 matching 15 bases. Germline CDR1 reads KGHSH; CDR2 reads LQKENI. V lost 6 bases to trimming and J lost 5 bases; unmatched junction nucleotides: 12. The CDR3 contains 18 residues. CDR3 loop: CASSQRRTSGGDVDTQYF. CDR3 nucleotides: TGTGCCAGCTCTCAACGAAGGACTAGCGGGGGGGATGTAGATACGCAGTATTTT.

This clone was detected once. CDR3 DNA: TGTGCCAGCAGTCCCCGACAGGGGTCGAACGAGCAGTACTTC. This gives the protein CASSPRQGSNEQYF. This sequence joins TRBV27 and TRBJ2-7; 8 positions match TRBD1. Germline V gene data show CDR1 as MNHEY and CDR2 as SMNVEV (reference sequence). There are 14 residues in the CDR3. V lost 5 bases, J lost 5 bases, and 8 bases stayed unmatched.

The chain employs TRBV28 and TRBJ1-1; 7 bases are shared with TRBD1. With 6 bases clipped from V and 1 base from J, the junction kept 5 bases outside the gene matches. The CDR3 is 14 residues long. Germline CDR1 is MDHEN and CDR2 is SYDVKM. The CDR3 loop is CASSLGDRNTEAFF. CDR3 nucleotide sequence: TGTGCCAGCAGCCTGGGGGACAGGAACACTGAAGCTTTCTTT.

The chain couples TRBV10-3 to TRBJ2-2; 11 bases fit TRBD1. The CDR3 extends over 16 amino acids. CDR1 and CDR2 from the germline V gene are ENHRY and SYGVKD. J gave up 1 base and V 6 bases, and 4 bases lay outside the gene matches. The chain's CDR3 is CAIRPGQGGNTGELFF. CDR3 sequence (DNA): TGTGCCATCAGGCCGGGACAGGGGGGGAACACCGGGGAGCTGTTTTTT.

The V and J genes are TRBV10-3 and TRBJ1-6; 7 nucleotides align to TRBD1. Germline-derived CDR1 and CDR2 are ENHRY and SYGVKD. The trim removed 4 bases at V and 8 bases at J, leaving 5 bases unmatched. The CDR3 runs to 14 residues. The CDR3 bases are TGTGCCATCAGTGTCAAGGGGGCAGATTCACCCCTCCACTTT. Its translation is CAISVKGADSPLHF.

The rearrangement links TRBV28 to TRBJ1-2, with D tentatively TRBD1 (6 bases). The germline CDR1 and CDR2 sequences are MDHEN and SYDVKM. Trimming shortened V by 3 bases and J by 4 bases, and 15 bases separated the two germline ends. This CDR3 contains 15 residues. CDR3 DNA sequence: TGTGCCAGCAGTTTGGGGCAGGGGCAGAGCTATGGCTACACCTTC. Its protein is CASSLGQGQSYGYTF.

The chain carries TRBV7-9 and TRBJ1-4, with TRBD1 as a possible D gene (5 bases). Trimming shortened V by 4 bases and J by 4 bases, and 10 bases separated the two germline ends. The germline V gene encodes CDR1 SEHNR and CDR2 FQNEAQ (reference sequence). The CDR3 spans 14 residues. CDR3 amino acids: CASSSREGNEKLFF. The CDR3 DNA is TGTGCCAGCAGCTCCAGGGAGGGTAATGAAAAACTGTTTTTT.

This chain joins TRBV6-4 and TRBJ1-5, with 9 positions matching TRBD1. The CDR3 is made up of 16 amino acids. Losses at the gene ends were 4 bases for V and 0 bases for J; bases not matched to a gene: 4. CDR1 is MRHNA, CDR2 SNTAGT, per germline. The CDR3 region has the DNA TGTGCCAGCAGTGGGGGACAGGGCAATAGCAATCAGCCCCAGCATTTT. This gives the protein CASSGGQGNSNQPQHF.

This chain uses TRBV4-1 with TRBJ2-7; 10 bases map to TRBD2. The CDR3 runs 15 residues. The ends lost 1 base at V and 9 bases at J; junction bases unmatched: 9. CDR1 MGHRA and CDR2 YSYEKL come from the germline V gene. For the CDR3, the DNA is TGCGCCAGCAGCCAAGCCGGGGCTAGCGGGGGAGTGCAGTACTTC. It is translated as CASSQAGASGGVQYF.

This clone was detected a few times. This sequence joins TRBV19 and TRBJ1-2; 8 nucleotides line up with TRBD1. Germline values: CDR1 LNHDA, CDR2 SQIVND (reference sequence). Trimming at V came to 5 bases and at J to 6 bases, leaving 5 bases not matched to a gene. The CDR3 consists of 13 residues. CDR3 loop: CASSLQGANGYTF. The DNA of the CDR3 is TGTGCCAGTAGTCTCCAGGGGGCTAATGGCTACACCTTC.

The chain joins TRBV7-9 to TRBJ1-4, with D possibly matching TRBD1 (5 bases). V dropped 4 bases and J dropped 8 bases, with 8 bases sitting between them. CDR3 length equals 12 residues. From germline, CDR1 is SEHNR and CDR2 FQNEAQ (reference sequence). The CDR3 spells CASSWGVEKLFF. The CDR3 nucleotides are TGTGCCAGCAGCTGGGGGGTGGAAAAACTGTTTTTT.

In this sample, this clone turned up once. This rearrangement joins TRBV13 to TRBJ1-3; 7 nucleotides align to TRBD1. V gave up 0 bases and J gave up 1 base; unmatched junction bases: 3. CDR1 is PRHDT and CDR2 is FYEKMQ in the germline V gene (reference sequence). The CDR3 sequence is 16 residues long. Here the CDR3 reads CASSLGLTGSGNTIYF. The CDR3 bases are TGTGCCAGCAGCTTAGGTCTGACAGGGTCTGGAAACACCATATATTTT.